This TCR beta chain was captured in a study of blood T cell repertoires in COVID-19 (TCRdb year 2020). Study-wide context: The collaborator samples originated in the United States, Italy and Spain and spanned the acute and convalescent phases of COVID-19. Nearly every sample came with metadata listing a de-identified subject ID, COVID-19 status, age in years and sex. Where available, HLA class I and class II types were taken from metadata supplied by the sample provider and were not determined by assay-based typing. The samples were drawn from two sources: the first 160 participants of the ongoing ImmuneRACE study, and 950 to 1,500 subjects contributed by 6 global collaborators. The repertoires were released in a freely available public database meant as a resource for research on the immune response to SARS-CoV-2. Subjects who had been exposed to COVID-19, were actively infected with it, or had recovered from it provided the deeply sampled blood TCRbeta repertoires that made up the dataset. The prospective study material was composed of cDNA or gDNA derived from T cells, B-cell-depleted T cells, or PBMCs.

The CDR3 measures 17 amino acids from cysteine to phenylalanine. The only DNA kept is the CDR3, 51 bases in frame from the first base. Whole blood was collected in K2EDTA tubes by collaborating institutions according to the institutions' own protocols. Collaborator samples were shipped for TCRbeta analysis as frozen whole blood, isolated PBMCs, or DNA extracted from either sample type. Overall results and qualifications from the work: The amount of clinical and demographic metadata varied by source and participant and was provided uncurated.

TCRbeta CDR3 regions were amplified from genomic DNA by means of the immunoSEQ Assay, a bias-controlled multiplex PCR. The original methods were these. Within the assay, amplification of reference gene primers was used to estimate how many nucleated cells each sample contained. Sequence reads were collapsed and filtered to measure the absolute abundance of every unique TCRbeta CDR3 rearrangement. For each sample, productive Simpson clonality was calculated as the square root of Simpson's diversity index over productive rearrangements. The table comes from immuneACCESS by way of TCRdb, which keeps in-frame sequences with V and J called. Part of the clones is missing from these tables; in studies checked, under half for an unresolved V gene and the rest for unknown reasons. V, J and clone size are those of that table, while D and trimming were read from the DNA. This sample comprises about 99,000 clones, 84% of them detected only once. The top ten constitute just under 2% of the sample.

As concerns this clone: Its antigen target is currently unknown. Within one base of it there is no much larger clone, and no base qualities were kept.

The chain couples TRBV21-1 to TRBJ2-7; the D call TRBD1 from the table was never checked on the DNA. TRBV21-1 corresponds to a pseudogene. The specimen sequenced was peripheral blood. The receptor was isolated from a man aged 65 to 85 with active or convalescent COVID-19. The CDR3 protein sequence reads: CASSKVEIRDRDYEQYF. The DNA sequence is TGTGCCAGCAGCAAAGTGGAAATCCGGGACAGGGACTACGAGCAGTACTTC.